The T cell receptor beta chain under discussion was sequenced for a study of vaccination effects on CD4 cells after COVID-19. Study-wide background: It was two doses of either the BNT162b2 or mRNA-1273 vaccine that participants received. Regarding the study as a whole: Post-vaccine spike-reactive clones in convalescents were mainly new vaccine-induced clones.

Viral peptide pool expansion of antigen-specific CD4+ T cells preceded sequencing in the ViraFEST assay. Subsequent to a culture period of 10 days, CD4+ T cells were isolated. The individual was infected with SARS-CoV-2 between March and December 2020, as confirmed by PCR. In regard to this clone: Its antigen is not identified.

The CDR3 covers 19 residues. CDR1 is MNHEY and CDR2 is SVGEGT in the germline V gene. The V end was cut by 4 bases, the J end by 3 bases, with 28 bases between. Sequencing used immunoSEQ multiplex PCR; TCRdb keeps in-frame clones, though not all of them. The profile shows about 45,000 clones, more than 60% of them singletons. Sequencing was performed on CD4+ T cells from PBMCs cultured with a peptide pool, taken before COVID-19 vaccination. The chain recombines TRBV6-2 or TRBV6-3 with TRBJ2-7; D perhaps matches TRBD2 (5 bases). The clonotype comes from a human donor who had a prior SARS-CoV-2 infection. As DNA, the CDR3 is TGTGCCAGCAGTTTTACTCCGGGAAAGAGTGCGCGGGTGAGCTACGAGCAGTACTTC. Encoded protein: CASSFTPGKSARVSYEQYF.